Listed below are T cell receptor beta chains from one sample, sequenced in a study of blood T cell repertoires in COVID-19. Libraries were prepared by immunoSEQ multiplex PCR; TCRdb keeps only in-frame clonotypes and omits some of them. In the table there are about 250,000 clones, approximately 92% of which are singletons. What was sequenced was PBMCs or T cells enriched from blood (not recorded which). These receptors were collected from a woman aged 18-29 years who had recovered from COVID-19. The CDR3 runs from the conserved cysteine through the conserved F or W. D genes are given only for firm matches. Clone sizes are given selectively: once, few, many, or a class where the clone is expanded.

-,TRBJ1-5,TRBV27,-,CASRIQGVGNQPQHF,TGTGCCAGCAGGATTCAGGGTGTAGGTAATCAGCCCCAGCATTTT
-,TRBJ2-7,TRBV5-1,-,CASSLAQGNHEQYF,TGCGCCAGCAGCTTGGCTCAGGGGAACCACGAGCAGTACTTC
-,TRBJ1-2,TRBV30,-,CAWRTRQINYGYTF,TGTGCCTGGAGAACTCGACAGATTAACTATGGCTACACCTTC
TRBD1,TRBJ2-1,TRBV13,once,CASSLGLRGPRGHNEQFF,TGTGCCAGCAGCTTAGGCCTAAGAGGGCCAAGGGGGCACAATGAGCAGTTCTTC
-,TRBJ1-6,TRBV28,-,CASRPPGDNSPLHF,TGTGCCAGCAGACCTCCAGGGGATAATTCACCCCTCCACTTT
-,TRBJ1-1,TRBV5-4,-,CASRTPGYTEAFF,TGTGCCAGCAGGACCCCGGGGTACACTGAAGCTTTCTTT
-,TRBJ1-5,TRBV6-5,-,CASSYASSLVGQPQHF,TGTGCCAGCAGTTACGCCAGCTCATTAGTCGGGCAGCCCCAGCATTTT
-,TRBJ1-4,TRBV9,once,CASSPGSQREKLFF,TGTGCCAGCAGCCCGGGGAGTCAGAGGGAGAAACTGTTTTTT
TRBD1,TRBJ1-5,TRBV28,-,CASSFSTGGDQPQHF,TGTGCCAGCAGTTTTTCTACAGGGGGTGATCAGCCCCAGCATTTT
-,TRBJ1-2,TRBV18,-,CASSSQANYGYTF,TGTGCCAGCTCAAGCCAAGCTAACTATGGCTACACCTTC
-,TRBJ2-7,TRBV27,-,CASSLQGSSYEQYF,TGTGCCAGCAGTTTACAGGGGAGCTCCTACGAGCAGTACTTC
TRBD2,TRBJ2-3,TRBV2,-,CASSEGRGGGTDTQYF,TGTGCCAGCAGTGAAGGGCGGGGGGGCGGCACAGATACGCAGTATTTT
TRBD1,TRBJ1-1,TRBV7-2,-,CASSLLRTGGTEAFF,TGTGCCAGCAGCCTTCTTCGGACAGGGGGCACTGAAGCTTTCTTT
TRBD1,TRBJ2-7,TRBV28,-,CASSLLRQGIPEQYF,TGTGCCAGCAGTTTACTTCGACAGGGAATTCCCGAGCAGTACTTC
-,TRBJ2-1,TRBV12-3/TRBV12-4,-,CASSLHRDNEQFF,TGTGCCAGCAGTTTACACAGAGACAATGAGCAGTTCTTC
-,TRBJ1-1,TRBV21-1,-,CASSKGVGVGTEAFF,-
TRBD1,TRBJ1-3,TRBV19,-,CASSSHRGAGNTIYF,TGTGCCAGTAGTTCACACAGGGGTGCTGGAAACACCATATATTTT
-,TRBJ1-2,TRBV5-1,-,CASSPIRRSNGYTF,TGCGCCAGCAGCCCCATCCGGAGGTCTAATGGCTACACCTTC
TRBD2,TRBJ2-1,TRBV4-2,-,CASALGRGVYNEQFF,TGTGCCAGCGCCTTGGGGCGGGGGGTTTACAATGAGCAGTTCTTC
TRBD2,TRBJ2-2,TRBV5-1,few,CASSLREGKTGELFF,TGCGCCAGCAGCTTGAGGGAGGGGAAAACCGGGGAGCTGTTTTTT
-,TRBJ1-3,TRBV5-4,-,CASSIQAPSGNTIYF,TGTGCCAGCAGCATACAGGCTCCCTCTGGAAACACCATATATTTT
TRBD2,TRBJ2-5,TRBV3-1/TRBV3-2,-,CASSPGTSGGAWQETQYF,TGTGCCAGCAGCCCCGGGACTAGCGGGGGGGCCTGGCAAGAGACCCAGTACTTC
TRBD1,TRBJ2-6,TRBV25-1,-,CASTDGTGWGDGANVLTF,TGTGCCAGCACCGACGGGACAGGCTGGGGTGATGGGGCCAACGTCCTGACTTTC
-,TRBJ1-4,TRBV28,-,CASNTHGGVREKLFF,TGTGCCAGCAACACGCACGGGGGGGTGCGCGAAAAACTGTTTTTT
TRBD2,TRBJ2-2,TRBV19,-,CASRGLAGGPNTGELFF,TGTGCCAGTCGGGGACTAGCGGGGGGTCCGAACACCGGGGAGCTGTTTTTT
-,TRBJ2-7,TRBV29-1,-,CSVPVGGEQYF,TGCAGCGTCCCCGTAGGGGGAGAGCAGTACTTC
-,TRBJ1-2,TRBV25-1,-,CASSDPGYGYTF,TGTGCCAGCAGTGACCCGGGTTATGGCTACACCTTC
-,TRBJ1-5,TRBV28,-,CASSLSRGWQPQHF,TGTGCCAGCAGTTTATCCCGAGGGTGGCAGCCCCAGCATTTT
-,TRBJ1-6,TRBV2,-,CASSRRGGSPLHF,TGTGCCAGCAGTCGGCGGGGTGGCTCACCCCTCCACTTT
TRBD1,TRBJ1-1,TRBV5-6,-,CASSLPGDRGNTEAFF,TGTGCCAGCAGCTTGCCTGGGGACAGGGGGAACACTGAAGCTTTCTTT
-,TRBJ1-6,TRBV19,-,CASSIGPRGYYSPLHF,TGTGCCAGTAGTATAGGCCCTCGGGGTTACTATTCACCCCTCCACTTT
TRBD1,TRBJ1-5,TRBV5-1,-,CASSRTGDGNQPQHF,TGCGCCAGCAGCCGGACAGGGGACGGCAATCAGCCCCAGCATTTT
-,TRBJ2-7,TRBV5-1,once,CASSSQGYEQYF,TGCGCCAGCAGCTCGCAGGGATACGAGCAGTACTTC
TRBD1,TRBJ2-3,TRBV5-1,-,CASSTGTGVADTQYF,TGCGCCAGCAGCACCGGGACAGGGGTGGCAGATACGCAGTATTTT
TRBD2,TRBJ2-5,TRBV29-1,-,CSVGYGAGGQETQYF,TGCAGCGTTGGTTATGGAGCGGGGGGCCAAGAGACCCAGTACTTC
-,TRBJ2-5,TRBV20-1,-,CSARLNRAEYF,TGCAGTGCTCGTCTCAACAGAGCAGAGTACTTC
TRBD1,TRBJ1-2,TRBV5-4,-,CASSNRDRRYYGYTF,TGTGCCAGCAGCAATAGGGACAGAAGATACTATGGCTACACCTTC
-,TRBJ2-1,TRBV5-1,-,CASSWPDNEQFF,TGCGCCAGCAGCTGGCCTGACAATGAGCAGTTCTTC
-,TRBJ1-1,TRBV12-3/TRBV12-4,-,CASSFIERSEAFF,TGTGCCAGCAGTTTTATAGAAAGATCTGAAGCTTTCTTT
TRBD2,TRBJ2-7,TRBV9,-,CASSVGTSGGYEQYF,TGTGCCAGCAGCGTAGGGACTAGCGGGGGCTACGAGCAGTACTTC
-,TRBJ1-1,TRBV7-9,-,CASSPSGSYRGAFF,TGTGCCAGCAGCCCCTCCGGGTCCTACCGCGGAGCTTTCTTT
TRBD2,TRBJ2-1,TRBV19,few,CASSKSKGLAGVNEQFF,TGTGCCAGTAGCAAGAGCAAGGGGCTAGCGGGGGTCAATGAGCAGTTCTTC
TRBD1,TRBJ1-2,TRBV3-1/TRBV3-2,few,CASSPWGGQGGYGYTF,TGTGCCAGCAGCCCATGGGGGGGACAGGGAGGCTATGGCTACACCTTC
-,TRBJ1-6,TRBV3-1/TRBV3-2,once,CASSQGQVTNSPLHF,TGTGCCAGCAGCCAAGGACAGGTGACCAATTCACCCCTCCACTTT
-,TRBJ2-3,TRBV27,-,CASSHVLRGTDTQYF,TGTGCCAGCAGTCATGTATTACGGGGCACAGATACGCAGTATTTT
-,TRBJ1-5,TRBV2,-,CASSEGTISNQPQHF,TGTGCCAGCAGTGAGGGGACAATTAGCAATCAGCCCCAGCATTTT
-,TRBJ1-3,TRBV10-3,-,CAISDTGFGNTIYF,TGTGCCATCAGTGACACAGGGTTTGGAAACACCATATATTTT
-,TRBJ2-1,TRBV28,-,CASPPTGHLSYNEQFF,TGTGCCAGCCCCCCCACGGGACACCTGTCCTACAATGAGCAGTTCTTC
TRBD1,TRBJ1-1,TRBV11-1,-,CASSLATAGTGVNTEAFF,TGTGCCAGCAGCTTAGCCACCGCCGGGACAGGGGTAAACACTGAAGCTTTCTTT
-,TRBJ1-4,TRBV6-1,-,CASSGEKSRATNEKLFF,TGTGCCAGCAGTGGAGAAAAGAGCAGGGCAACTAATGAAAAACTGTTTTTT
-,TRBJ1-6,TRBV11-1,-,CASSLEGYNSPLHF,TGTGCCAGCAGCTTGGAGGGTTATAATTCACCCCTCCACTTT
-,TRBJ1-4,TRBV5-1,-,CASSRTGATNEKLFF,TGCGCCAGCAGCAGAACAGGTGCAACTAATGAAAAACTGTTTTTT
-,TRBJ2-1,TRBV18,-,CASSPNRVDEQFF,TGTGCCAGCTCACCCAACAGGGTTGATGAGCAGTTCTTC
TRBD1,TRBJ2-3,TRBV29-1,-,CSVGDGTGSTDTQYF,TGCAGCGTTGGGGACGGGACAGGGAGTACAGATACGCAGTATTTT